This T cell receptor beta chain was retrieved from a study of blood T cell repertoires in COVID-19. Looking at the study overall: Researchers got acute and convalescent COVID-19 samples from the United States, Italy and Spain. T cells, B-cell-depleted T cells, or PBMCs provided the cDNA or gDNA that served as material.

From germline, CDR1 is LNHDA and CDR2 SQIVND (reference sequence). This CDR3 has 14 residues. V was pared by 6 bases and J by 7 bases, with 19 bases between. In the original processing: Amplifying reference gene primers gave estimates of nucleated cell counts. Measured with immunoSEQ multiplex PCR; TCRdb has only the in-frame clones, and not every one. The V and J calls and clone size come from that table; D and trimming were worked out from the DNA. The table records nearly 250,000 clones, about 80% of them present only once. This sequence joins TRBV19 and TRBJ2-7; D perhaps matches TRBD1 (6 bases). This clonotype was obtained from a woman older than 75 with acute or convalescent COVID-19. Sequencing was performed on peripheral blood. The CDR3 nucleotides are TGTGCCAGTAGACCCTCCGCAGGTCAGGGGGAGCAGTACTTC. It translates to CASRPSAGQGEQYF. Full variable domain (remainder filled in from reference TRBV19 and TRBJ2-7): DGGITQSPKYLFRKEGQNVTLSCEQNLNHDAMYWYRQDPGQGLRLIYYSQIVNDFQKGDIAEGYSVSREKKESFPLTVTSAQKNPTAFYLCASRPSAGQGEQYFGPGTRLTVT.